This TCR beta chain was recovered during a study of tumor-infiltrating lymphocytes in primary liver carcinoma. Study-wide context: These patients were men and women whose ages were 30 to 69 years.

Unsorted whole blood supplied the blood RNA, and germline DNA was isolated too. Concerning this clonotype: It may be a read error: a sequence one base away is much more abundant.

A constant-region primer primed TCR beta cDNA synthesis from around 500 ng of total RNA. ARM-PCR, slightly modified, supplied the TCR beta libraries through three nested multiplex PCR rounds. For 10 cycles apiece, the opening two PCR rounds ran with TRBV1-TRBV30 forward primers and a C-beta reverse primer. TCRdb redid the calling of the multiplex PCR reads with MiXCR, one entry per CDR3 protein. The data hold 310,000 or so distinct CDR3 sequences, with approximately 65% observed a single time. The CDR3 totals 11 residues. CDR1 LGHNA and CDR2 YSLEER come from the germline V gene. The clonotype comes from a man aged 35 to 55 with primary liver carcinoma and hepatitis B virus infection. The rearrangement links TRBV4-3 to TRBJ2-2; D not certain. The specimen sequenced was peripheral blood. CDR3 coding DNA: TGCGCCAGCTGCCAACCCGGGGAGCTGTTTTTT. It codes for CASCQPGELFF.